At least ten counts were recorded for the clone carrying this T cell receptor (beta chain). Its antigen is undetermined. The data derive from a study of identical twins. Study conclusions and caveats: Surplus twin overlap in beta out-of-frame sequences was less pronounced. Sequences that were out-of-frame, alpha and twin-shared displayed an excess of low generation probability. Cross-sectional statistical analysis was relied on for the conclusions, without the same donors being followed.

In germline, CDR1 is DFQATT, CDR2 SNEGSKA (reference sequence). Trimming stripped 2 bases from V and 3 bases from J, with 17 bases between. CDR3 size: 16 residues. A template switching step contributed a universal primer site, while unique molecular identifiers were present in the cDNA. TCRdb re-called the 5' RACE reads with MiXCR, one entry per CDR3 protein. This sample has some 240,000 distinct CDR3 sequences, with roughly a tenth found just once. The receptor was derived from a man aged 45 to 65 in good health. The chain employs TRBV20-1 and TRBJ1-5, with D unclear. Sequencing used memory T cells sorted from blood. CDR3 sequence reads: CSARSLGSLLNQPQHF. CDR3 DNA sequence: TGCAGTGCTAGAAGTCTGGGCAGCCTACTCAATCAGCCCCAGCATTTT.